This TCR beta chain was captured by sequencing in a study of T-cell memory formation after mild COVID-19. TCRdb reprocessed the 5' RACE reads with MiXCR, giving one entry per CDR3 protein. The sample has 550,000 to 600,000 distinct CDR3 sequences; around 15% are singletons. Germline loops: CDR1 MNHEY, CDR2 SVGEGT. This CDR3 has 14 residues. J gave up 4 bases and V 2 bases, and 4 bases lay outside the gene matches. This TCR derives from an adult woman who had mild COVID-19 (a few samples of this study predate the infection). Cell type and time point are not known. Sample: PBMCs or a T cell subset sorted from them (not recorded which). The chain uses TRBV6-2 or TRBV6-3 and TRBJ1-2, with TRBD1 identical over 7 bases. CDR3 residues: CASSYQGGGYGYTF. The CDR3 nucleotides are TGTGCCAGCAGTTACCAAGGGGGCGGCTATGGCTACACCTTC.